The 30 T cell receptor beta chains reported below all come from one sample, sequenced in a study of spatial heterogeneity in lung cancer. MiXCR, applied by TCRdb to the 5' RACE reads, yields one record per CDR3 protein. The sample has over 9,000 distinct CDR3 sequences, about 15% seen once. These TCRs' antigens remain unknown. Time point given: sample taken at primary tumor resection. Overall study results and limits: Counts of expanded alpha and beta TCRs within tumors tracked the tumor nonsynonymous mutation count.

The sample here was lung tumor tissue, taken at surgery. These TCRs come from a male donor with early-stage non-small cell lung cancer.

The chain combines TRBV7-2 with TRBJ2-4; TRBD1 matches at 7 bases. This CDR3 contains 14 residues. Trimming at V came to 3 bases and at J to 4 bases, leaving 3 bases not matched to a gene. The germline CDR1 and CDR2 sequences are SGHTA and FQGNSA. The CDR3 DNA reads TGTGCCAGCAGCTTCGACAGGGTAAAAAACATTCAGTACTTC. It translates to CASSFDRVKNIQYF. The full variable domain, completed using reference TRBV7-2 and TRBJ2-4, is GAGVSQSPSNKVTEKGKDVELRCDPISGHTALYWYRQSLGQGLEFLIYFQGNSAPDKSGLPSDRFSAERTGGSVSTLTIQRTQQEDSAVYLCASSFDRVKNIQYFGAGTRLSVL.

This clonotype has only a few counts. The chain recombines TRBV7-9 with TRBJ2-5, with D hard to call. CDR3 size: 15 residues. Trimming stripped 1 base from V and 5 bases from J, with 14 bases between. Per the germline V gene, CDR1 is SEHNR and CDR2 is FQNEAQ (reference sequence). The CDR3 is CASSLVHQMRETQYF. As DNA, the CDR3 is TGTGCCAGCAGCTTAGTCCACCAAATGAGGGAGACCCAGTACTTC.

This clonotype rates as medium-sized. V gene TRBV27 combines with J gene TRBJ2-3, with D tentatively TRBD2 (6 bases). This CDR3 has 17 residues. Germline CDR1 reads MNHEY; CDR2 reads SMNVEV (reference sequence). V dropped 4 bases and J dropped 1 base, with 18 bases sitting between them. The CDR3 is CASSSGTGVVGTDTQYF. CDR3 DNA: TGTGCCAGCAGTTCGGGAACGGGAGTTGTCGGCACAGATACGCAGTATTTT.

The J gene is TRBJ1-5, the V gene TRBV12-3 or TRBV12-4, with unresolved D. The CDR3 totals 13 residues. Trimming shortened V by 6 bases and J by 5 bases, and 11 bases separated the two germline ends. CDR3 nucleotides: TGTGCCAGCAGCCGTGACCGAGATCAGCCCCAGCATTTT. Encoded protein: CASSRDRDQPQHF.

This clonotype was picked up many times. The CDR3 DNA is TGCGCCAGCAGCCGCGATGGGACGGCGAGGTATGGGCAGTTCTTC. Residues: CASSRDGTARYGQFF. V is TRBV5-1 and J is TRBJ2-1; either TRBD1 or TRBD2 may fit D (5 bases each). Germline CDR1 is SGHRS and CDR2 is YFSETQ. CDR3 size: 15 residues. V was shortened by 4 bases and J by 12 bases, with 23 bases between the two germline ends.

This clonotype is categorized as medium-sized. The chain couples TRBV29-1 to TRBJ2-1; D might be TRBD2 (6 bases). V dropped 6 bases and J dropped 8 bases, with 14 bases sitting between them. CDR1 SQVTM and CDR2 ANQGSEA come from the germline V gene. There are 12 residues in the CDR3. The CDR3 spells CSVPTRRDEQFF. As DNA, the CDR3 is TGCAGCGTGCCGACCCGGAGGGATGAGCAGTTCTTC.

This clonotype has a count of ten or more. The V and J genes are TRBV18 and TRBJ2-1; TRBD2 aligns across 11 bases. CDR1 is KGHSH, CDR2 LQKENI, per germline. The trim removed 3 bases at V and 3 bases at J, leaving 7 bases unmatched. The CDR3 runs to 17 residues. The CDR3: CASSPLETSGNYNEQFF. The CDR3 nucleotides read TGTGCCAGCTCACCTTTAGAGACTAGCGGGAACTACAATGAGCAGTTCTTC. The whole variable domain, filled in from reference TRBV18 and TRBJ2-1, reads NAGVMQNPRHLVRRRGQEARLRCSPMKGHSHVYWYRQLPEEGLKFMVYLQKENIIDESGMPKERFSAEFPKEGPSILRIQQVVRGDSAAYFCASSPLETSGNYNEQFFGPGTRLTVL.

The chain has TRBV20-1 and TRBJ2-3, with D possibly matching TRBD1 (6 bases). This CDR3 has 14 amino acids. V was trimmed by 6 bases and J by 5 bases, leaving 18 bases between them. Germline CDR1 DFQATT, CDR2 SNEGSKA (reference sequence). CDR3 amino acids: CSAQGRGYGDTQYF. The DNA for the CDR3 is TGCAGTGCCCAGGGCAGGGGATATGGAGATACGCAGTATTTT.

The chain couples TRBV28 to TRBJ1-2; tentative D call: TRBD1 (6 bases). The CDR3 runs to 15 residues. CDR1 is MDHEN and CDR2 is SYDVKM in the germline V gene. V gave up 6 bases and J gave up 2 bases, with 16 bases separating them. The CDR3 nucleotides are TGTGCCAGCAGGGGACAACCGGATGTCAACTATGGCTACACCTTC. Its translation is CASRGQPDVNYGYTF.

This clonotype is classed as medium-sized. CDR3 in DNA: TGTGCCAGCAGCATCGGATCAAGTTTGTTTATAAGTTTCAGGACAGTATCCAATCAGCCCCAGCATTTT. As protein: CASSIGSSLFISFRTVSNQPQHF. The chain uses TRBV7-9 and TRBJ1-5; possibly TRBD1 for D (6 bases). The CDR3 is 23 amino acids. V was clipped by 5 bases and J by 3 bases, with 38 bases between them. Germline values: CDR1 SEHNR, CDR2 FQNEAQ (reference sequence).

This clonotype was detected many times. The chain carries TRBV3-1 and TRBJ2-5; 8 bases align to TRBD2. The CDR3 runs to 14 residues. Trimming took 6 bases from V and 4 from J; bases not matched to a gene: 7. Germline V lookup: CDR1 LGHDT, CDR2 YNNKEL (reference sequence). DNA of the CDR3: TGTGCCAGCAGTGTCGGGGGGGTACGAGAGACCCAGTACTTC. Amino acids: CASSVGGVRETQYF.

Relative to its sample, this clonotype is medium-sized. V usage is TRBV30 and J usage is TRBJ2-3; unclear D gene. V gave up 3 bases and J gave up 4 bases, with 8 bases separating them. The CDR3 covers 12 residues. The germline V gene encodes CDR1 GTSNPN and CDR2 SVGIG (reference sequence). The CDR3 bases are TGTGCCTGGAGCCCTCCGGCAGATACGCAGTATTTT. This encodes CAWSPPADTQYF.

The J gene is TRBJ2-1, the V gene TRBV2; 10 nucleotides line up with TRBD2. The germline V gene encodes CDR1 SNHLY and CDR2 FYNNEI. The trim removed 6 bases at V and 7 bases at J, leaving 15 bases unmatched. The CDR3 has 17 residues. CDR3 sequence reads: CASSLARAGGPANEQFF. The CDR3 DNA follows: TGTGCCAGCAGCCTAGCGAGAGCGGGAGGGCCGGCTAATGAGCAGTTCTTC.

By share of the sample, this clonotype is medium-sized (0.01 to 0.1%). The CDR3, as DNA: TGTGCCAGCAAGAGGGAGGGTCAGCCCCAGCATTTT. Amino acid sequence: CASKREGQPQHF. The chain couples TRBV12-3 or TRBV12-4 to TRBJ1-5; D call uncertain. The CDR3 extends over 12 amino acids. The V and J ends lost 7 bases and 6 bases respectively, with 10 bases between them.

This sequence joins TRBV9 and TRBJ2-7; D might be TRBD2 (5 bases). The CDR3 loop spans 14 amino acids. Trimming shortened V by 4 bases and J by 3 bases, and 14 bases separated the two germline ends. CDR1 SGDLS and CDR2 YYNGEE come from the germline V gene. As DNA, the CDR3 is TGTGCCAGCAGCCCGTGGCGGGTGAGCTACGAGCAGTACTTC. Its translation: CASSPWRVSYEQYF.

This clonotype was seen ten or more times. The V and J genes are TRBV7-8 and TRBJ2-5, with 8 bases identical to TRBD2. The germline V gene encodes CDR1 SGHVS and CDR2 FQNEAQ. V lost 3 bases and J lost 4; bases outside the gene matches: 10. This CDR3 spans 16 amino acids. The CDR3 nucleotides are TGTGCCAGCAGCTTCAGGGCTGCTAGCGGGTTAGAGACCCAGTACTTC. Translating gives CASSFRAASGLETQYF.

In its sample, this clonotype was seen a few times. V and J are TRBV12-3 or TRBV12-4 and TRBJ1-6, with D hard to call. V dropped 7 bases and J dropped 11 bases, with 12 bases sitting between them. The CDR3 contains 12 residues. CDR3 residues: CASTRFGAPLHF. CDR3 nucleotides: TGTGCCAGCACCCGTTTCGGCGCACCCCTCCACTTT.

This clonotype was observed many times. The chain combines TRBV19 with TRBJ1-2; TRBD1 aligns across 8 bases. The CDR3 extends over 17 amino acids. From germline, CDR1 is LNHDA and CDR2 SQIVND (reference sequence). V gave up 3 bases and J gave up 2 bases; unmatched junction bases: 11. The CDR3 DNA is TGTGCCAGTAGTATGGGTGCAGGGGGCGAGTTCAACTATGGCTACACCTTC. Protein: CASSMGAGGEFNYGYTF.

This clonotype came up many times. V and J are TRBV2 and TRBJ1-1, with D unclear. The CDR3 covers 14 residues. The V end lost 9 bases, the J end lost 4 bases, and 18 bases lay between the germline ends. CDR1 is SNHLY, CDR2 FYNNEI, per germline. CDR3 sequence reads: CASRMEAWGTEAFF. The CDR3 nucleotides are TGTGCCAGTCGGATGGAGGCCTGGGGCACTGAAGCTTTCTTT.

This clonotype was counted ten times or more. The chain combines TRBV28 with TRBJ2-5; D uncertain. Germline CDR1 is MDHEN and CDR2 is SYDVKM. Trimming pared 5 bases from V and 5 bases from J, leaving 18 bases between. This CDR3 contains 15 residues. The CDR3 bases are TGTGCCAGCAGTGAGCATCAACGGTCCCCGGAGACCCAGTACTTC. This encodes CASSEHQRSPETQYF.

This clonotype was counted only a few times. V usage is TRBV28 and J usage is TRBJ2-7; D is possibly TRBD1 (6 bases). V was shortened by 3 bases and J by 9 bases, with 15 bases between the two germline ends. This CDR3 spans 13 amino acids. Germline values: CDR1 MDHEN, CDR2 SYDVKM. In nucleotides, the CDR3 is TGTGCCAGCAGTTTCCCCTCTAACAGGGCGCAGTACTTC. This translates into CASSFPSNRAQYF. The full variable domain, rest sourced from reference TRBV28 and TRBJ2-7, is DVKVTQSSRYLVKRTGEKVFLECVQDMDHENMFWYRQDPGLGLRLIYFSYDVKMKEKGDIPEGYSVSREKKERFSLILESASTNQTSMYLCASSFPSNRAQYFGPGTRLTVT.

J is TRBJ1-2 and V is TRBV27, with 10 bases fitting TRBD1. This CDR3 has 15 amino acids. Germline CDR1 MNHEY, CDR2 SMNVEV (reference sequence). V was pared by 8 bases and J by 2 bases, with 8 bases of the junction left unmatched. The CDR3 region is CASGDRGARNYGYTF. In nucleotides, the CDR3 is TGTGCCAGCGGGGACAGGGGCGCTCGGAACTATGGCTACACCTTC.

The table lists this clonotype with many counts. The chain uses TRBV7-8 and TRBJ2-7; TRBD2 is a possible D gene (6 bases). Germline CDR1 reads SGHVS; CDR2 reads FQNEAQ. The CDR3 spans 15 residues. Trimming cost V 5 bases and J 3 bases, with 17 bases left between them. This chain's CDR3 is CASSLSPGTFYEQYF. In nucleotides, the CDR3 is TGTGCCAGCAGCCTATCCCCCGGGACTTTCTACGAGCAGTACTTC.

This clonotype is judged medium-sized. This chain links TRBV5-6 with TRBJ2-1; 7 bases map to TRBD1. Germline CDR1 and CDR2: SGHDT and YYEEEE. Trimming took 4 bases from V and 6 from J; bases not matched to a gene: 7. CDR3 length equals 14 residues. The CDR3 spells CASSRQGVVNEQFF. CDR3 DNA sequence: TGTGCCAGCAGCAGGCAGGGGGTTGTCAATGAGCAGTTCTTC.

This clonotype was seen repeatedly, ten times or more. The J gene is TRBJ2-7, the V gene TRBV7-6; 12 bases are shared with TRBD2. Per germline, CDR1 SGHVS and CDR2 FNYEAQ. J lost 7 bases, V lost 2 bases, and 9 bases had no gene match. This CDR3 comprises 16 residues. CDR3 amino acids: CASSLRPASGRDEQYF. The CDR3 nucleotides are TGTGCCAGCAGCTTACGGCCTGCTAGCGGGAGGGATGAGCAGTACTTC.

This clonotype came up many times. V and J are TRBV27 and TRBJ1-6; TRBD1 matches 7 bases. From germline, CDR1 is MNHEY and CDR2 SMNVEV (reference sequence). V lost 6 bases to trimming and J lost 3 bases; unmatched junction nucleotides: 11. The length of the CDR3 is 17 residues. The CDR3 here is CASRVTGAGGYNSPLHF. The CDR3 DNA reads TGTGCCAGCAGAGTCACGGGGGCAGGGGGCTATAATTCACCCCTCCACTTT.

This clonotype was seen repeatedly, ten times or more. The chain employs TRBV6-1 and TRBJ1-5; D is undetermined. V was pared by 3 bases and J by 6 bases, with 9 bases between. The CDR3 is 13 residues long. CDR1 is MNHNS and CDR2 is SASEGT in the germline V gene. The CDR3 loop is CASSELKGQPQHF. CDR3 coding DNA: TGTGCCAGCAGTGAGCTAAAGGGTCAGCCCCAGCATTTT.

This clonotype was observed many times. The chain carries TRBV5-4 and TRBJ2-3; 9 bases agree with TRBD2. The CDR3 loop spans 16 amino acids. The junction had 8 bases not matched to a gene; V was cut back by 3 bases and J by 3 bases. CDR1 and CDR2 from the germline V gene are SGHNT and YYREEE (reference sequence). CDR3 DNA sequence: TGTGCCAGCAGCTCGAGCGGGGGGTGGAGGACAGATACGCAGTATTTT. The encoded protein is CASSSSGGWRTDTQYF. Drawing the rest from reference TRBV5-4 and TRBJ2-3, the complete variable domain is ETGVTQSPTHLIKTRGQQVTLRCSSQSGHNTVSWYQQALGQGPQFIFQYYREEENGRGNFPPRFSGLQFPNYSSELNVNALELDDSALYLCASSSSGGWRTDTQYFGPGTRLTVL.

At least ten counts were recorded for this clonotype. DNA for the CDR3: TGCAGCGTGGAGGACCCTCGGGACAGGGGGTTTCGTGGGGCCAACGTCCTGACTTTC. Translated, it gives CSVEDPRDRGFRGANVLTF. The chain has TRBV29-1 and TRBJ2-6, with 11 bases that match TRBD1. The trim removed 6 bases at V and 3 bases at J, leaving 16 bases unmatched. This CDR3 contains 19 residues. CDR1 and CDR2 (germline): SQVTM, ANQGSEA.

Ten or more counts support this clonotype. V gene TRBV29-1 combines with J gene TRBJ2-5, with TRBD1 as a possible D gene (7 bases). The CDR3 has 14 amino acids. The germline gives CDR1 SQVTM, CDR2 ANQGSEA. Trimming removed 3 bases from V and 4 bases from J, with 15 bases in between. The CDR3, as DNA: TGCAGCGTTGAGGGGGCAGGGGGAGGAGAGACCCAGTACTTC. It specifies CSVEGAGGGETQYF.